These 18 T cell receptor beta chains came from one sample sequenced in a study of glioma-infiltrating T cells (dated by TCRdb to about 2016). Sequencing instrument: Illumina MiSeq. The iRepertoire nested amplicon-rescue multiplex PCR (arm-PCR) platform was used to amplify TCR alpha and beta CDR3 regions from RNA. The public reads were reprocessed in TCRdb via fastp at Q25 and MiXCR, keeping in-frame beta chains. Entries are consolidated by CDR3 protein sequence, retaining the most common genes and DNA. The sample table records about 140,000 distinct CDR3 sequences; more than 35% of these occur just once. The ten biggest clones cover more than 15% of the sample. Sequencing used glioma tissue, nonneoplastic brain tissue, or PBMCs (not recorded which). All receptors derive from a human donor with low-grade glioma or glioblastoma, undergoing nonglioma brain surgery, or in good health (not recorded which).

The chain couples TRBV6-2 or TRBV6-3 to TRBJ2-7; no clear D gene. V shed 5 bases and J shed 4 bases, with 9 bases lying between them. The germline V gene encodes CDR1 MNHEY and CDR2 SVGEGT. This CDR3 contains 12 residues. DNA for the CDR3: TGTGCCAGCAGTCCCGCCGCTTACGAGCAGTACTTC. Translation gives CASSPAAYEQYF.

There are a few counts of this clonotype. The chain uses TRBV6-2 or TRBV6-3 and TRBJ2-7; 9 bases agree with TRBD1. Germline CDR1 is MNHEY and CDR2 is SVGEGT. The CDR3 has 15 amino acids. Germline trimming cut 0 bases from V and 4 bases from J; bases unmatched to any gene: 4. The CDR3 region is CASSYSGTGPYEQYF. In nucleotides, the CDR3 is TGTGCCAGCAGTTACTCCGGGACAGGGCCTTACGAGCAGTACTTC.

The rearrangement joins TRBV7-8 to TRBJ2-1; D gene unclear. The V and J ends lost 3 bases and 4 bases respectively, with 16 bases between them. Germline V gene data show CDR1 as SGHVS and CDR2 as FQNEAQ. CDR3 length equals 16 residues. This CDR3 reads CASSLGLTPSYNEQFF. CDR3 bases: TGTGCCAGCAGCTTGGGTCTAACCCCGTCTTACAATGAGCAGTTCTTC. The complete variable domain, with remaining parts taken from reference TRBV7-8 and TRBJ2-1, reads GAGVSQSPRYKVAKRGQDVALRCDPISGHVSLFWYQQALGQGPEFLTYFQNEAQLDKSGLPSDRFFAERPEGSVSTLKIQRTQQEDSAVYLCASSLGLTPSYNEQFFGPGTRLTVL.

This clonotype was recorded only once. A much larger clonotype is one base distant, so this may be a read error. This rearrangement joins TRBV20-1 to TRBJ2-3; D gene uncertain. V gave up 0 bases and J gave up 4 bases, with 5 bases separating them. CDR1 and CDR2 (germline): DFQATT, SNEGSKA (reference sequence). The CDR3 runs 12 residues. CDR3 protein: CSARDTPDTQYF. The CDR3 DNA is TGCAGTGCTAGAGATACCCCAGATACGCAGTATTTT.

This chain uses TRBV11-2 with TRBJ2-7; TRBD2 agrees at 9 bases. V was pared by 3 bases and J by 5 bases, with 5 bases of the junction left unmatched. This CDR3 is built from 14 residues. Germline V gene lookup returns CDR1 SGHAT and CDR2 FQNNGV. The CDR3 DNA follows: TGTGCCAGCAGCTTGGGACTAGCTGCCCACGAGCAGTACTTC. Residues: CASSLGLAAHEQYF.

The J gene is TRBJ1-1, the V gene TRBV28; D unresolved. Germline CDR1 MDHEN, CDR2 SYDVKM. Trimming took off 7 bases at V and 11 bases at J, with 14 bases between the two ends. The CDR3 runs 11 residues. CDR3 sequence: CASISLVAAFF. For the CDR3, the DNA is TGTGCCAGCATCTCACTCGTAGCGGCTTTCTTT.

This clonotype was counted many times. The rearrangement uses TRBV7-8 and TRBJ1-3; the D is unclear. CDR1 is SGHVS and CDR2 is FQNEAQ in the germline V gene. The CDR3 sequence is 10 residues long. The V and J ends lost 10 bases and 10 bases respectively, with 11 bases between them. The CDR3 loop is CATSGETIYF. CDR3 in DNA: TGTGCCACCTCCGGGGAAACCATATATTTT. The full variable domain, its missing parts supplied by reference TRBV7-8 and TRBJ1-3, is GAGVSQSPRYKVAKRGQDVALRCDPISGHVSLFWYQQALGQGPEFLTYFQNEAQLDKSGLPSDRFFAERPEGSVSTLKIQRTQQEDSAVYLCATSGETIYFGEGSWLTVV.

This sequence joins TRBV6-1 and TRBJ1-3; a weak D match, TRBD1 (6 bases). The CDR3 length is 14 residues. CDR1 is MNHNS and CDR2 is SASEGT in the germline V gene. V lost 7 bases and J 0 bases, leaving 10 bases between the germline ends. CDR3: CASKDRYSGNTIYF. The CDR3, as DNA: TGTGCCAGCAAGGACAGATACTCTGGAAACACCATATATTTT.

V gene TRBV18 combines with J gene TRBJ2-3; D uncertain. The CDR3 spans 14 residues. Per germline, CDR1 KGHSH and CDR2 LQKENI. Trimming removed 1 base at V and 4 bases at J, with 9 bases between. CDR3 protein: CASSPRQAPDTQYF. The CDR3 DNA is TGTGCCAGCTCACCACGTCAGGCCCCAGATACGCAGTATTTT.

This clonotype was seen just once. A much bigger clone sits one base away, suggesting this may be a read error. The chain links TRBV2 to TRBJ2-7, with D possibly matching TRBD1 (5 bases). Germline V CDR1 and CDR2: SNHLY, FYNNEI. The CDR3 sequence is 14 residues long. CDR3 coding DNA: TGTGCCAGCAGTTGGCAGGGCCCATCCTACGGGCAGTACTTC. Translating it yields CASSWQGPSYGQYF.

The J gene is TRBJ1-1, the V gene TRBV19; D gene ambiguous. The CDR3 has 13 residues. Trimming took off 4 bases at V and 4 bases at J, with 10 bases between the two ends. Germline values: CDR1 LNHDA, CDR2 SQIVND (reference sequence). CDR3 residues: CASSTGLSTEAFF. The CDR3 DNA sequence: TGTGCCAGTAGTACCGGACTGAGCACTGAAGCTTTCTTT. Filled out from reference TRBV19 and TRBJ1-1, the complete variable domain reads DGGITQSPKYLFRKEGQNVTLSCEQNLNHDAMYWYRQDPGQGLRLIYYSQIVNDFQKGDIAEGYSVSREKKESFPLTVTSAQKNPTAFYLCASSTGLSTEAFFGQGTRLTVV.

V is TRBV28 and J is TRBJ2-3, with 10 bases identical to TRBD2. Germline CDR1 and CDR2: MDHEN and SYDVKM. V lost 3 bases and J lost 2; bases outside the gene matches: 5. The CDR3 totals 16 residues. Here the CDR3 DNA reads TGTGCCAGCAGTTTTCCGCTAGCGGGGGTCACAGATACGCAGTATTTT. Amino acid sequence: CASSFPLAGVTDTQYF.

This clonotype has just a few counts. This chain connects TRBV27 to TRBJ1-2; D might be TRBD1 (5 bases). CDR1 is MNHEY and CDR2 is SMNVEV in the germline V gene (reference sequence). Trimming removed 6 bases at V and 4 bases at J, with 15 bases between. This CDR3 has 14 amino acids. The CDR3 region is CASRPGTATYGYTF. In DNA form, the CDR3 reads TGTGCCAGCAGGCCCGGGACCGCAACCTATGGCTACACCTTC.

V usage is TRBV7-2 and J usage is TRBJ2-1, with D uncertain. The CDR3 spans 12 residues. Germline V gene sequence: CDR1 SGHTA, CDR2 FQGNSA. V lost 6 bases, J lost 9 bases, and 12 bases lay in between. CDR3 in amino acids: CASSKPLGEQFF. The CDR3 region has the DNA TGTGCCAGCAGTAAACCCCTCGGTGAGCAGTTCTTC.

The chain recombines TRBV6-2 or TRBV6-3 with TRBJ2-1; 13 bases are shared with TRBD2. This CDR3 spans 15 amino acids. V shed 6 bases, J shed 6 bases, and the junction held 5 bases outside the gene matches. Germline CDR1 is MNHEY and CDR2 is SVGEGT. In nucleotides, the CDR3 is TGTGCCAGCAGCCCCGGGACTAGCGGGACCAATGAGCAGTTCTTC. Amino acids: CASSPGTSGTNEQFF.

The genes are TRBV20-1 and TRBJ2-1; D is ambiguous. The V end lost 0 bases, the J end lost 5 bases, and 11 bases lay between the germline ends. The CDR3 has 14 residues. Germline V CDR1 and CDR2: DFQATT, SNEGSKA (reference sequence). CDR3 in amino acids: CSARDRWGNNEQFF. In DNA form, the CDR3 reads TGCAGTGCTAGAGATCGTTGGGGTAACAATGAGCAGTTCTTC.

This clonotype turned up a few times. V is TRBV7-9 and J is TRBJ2-7; weak D call: TRBD1 (6 bases). Trimming left V 4 bases short and J 7 bases short, with 11 bases between. Germline-derived CDR1 and CDR2 are SEHNR and FQNEAQ (reference sequence). The length of the CDR3 is 12 residues. DNA of the CDR3: TGTGCCAGCAGCTCCAGGGGAGATGAGCAGTACTTC. Its protein product is CASSSRGDEQYF.

This clonotype was found a few times. The chain couples TRBV7-2 to TRBJ2-5, with a tentative D call TRBD2 (6 bases). This CDR3 has 15 residues. With 4 bases removed from V and 3 bases from J, the gap between germline ends came to 15 bases. CDR1 SGHTA and CDR2 FQGNSA come from the germline V gene. In DNA, the CDR3 is TGTGCCAGCAGCTCGGGACTCTTATCTAAAGAGACCCAGTACTTC. Protein sequence: CASSSGLLSKETQYF.